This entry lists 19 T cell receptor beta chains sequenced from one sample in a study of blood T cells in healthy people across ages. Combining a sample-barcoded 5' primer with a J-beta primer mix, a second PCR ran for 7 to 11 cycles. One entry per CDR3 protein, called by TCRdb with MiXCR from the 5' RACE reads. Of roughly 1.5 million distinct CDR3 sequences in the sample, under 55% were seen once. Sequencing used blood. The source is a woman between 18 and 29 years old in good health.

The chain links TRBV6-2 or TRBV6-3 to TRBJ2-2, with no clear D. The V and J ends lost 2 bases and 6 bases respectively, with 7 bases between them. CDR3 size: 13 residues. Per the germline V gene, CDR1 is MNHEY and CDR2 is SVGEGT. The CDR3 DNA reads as TGTGCCAGCAGTTACCCTTGGTCCGGGGAGCTGTTTTTT. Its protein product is CASSYPWSGELFF.

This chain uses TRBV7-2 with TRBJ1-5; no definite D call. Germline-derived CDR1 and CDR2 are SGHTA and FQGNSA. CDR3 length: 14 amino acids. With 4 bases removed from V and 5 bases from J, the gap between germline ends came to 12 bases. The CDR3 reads CASSSRAEYQPQHF. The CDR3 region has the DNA TGTGCCAGCAGCTCGAGGGCGGAGTATCAGCCCCAGCATTTT.

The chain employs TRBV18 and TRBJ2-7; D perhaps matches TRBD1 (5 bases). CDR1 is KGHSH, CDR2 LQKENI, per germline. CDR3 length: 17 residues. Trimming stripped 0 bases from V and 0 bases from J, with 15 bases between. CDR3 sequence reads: CASSPPKGQRSSYEQYF. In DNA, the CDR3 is TGTGCCAGCTCACCACCGAAAGGACAAAGGAGCTCCTACGAGCAGTACTTC.

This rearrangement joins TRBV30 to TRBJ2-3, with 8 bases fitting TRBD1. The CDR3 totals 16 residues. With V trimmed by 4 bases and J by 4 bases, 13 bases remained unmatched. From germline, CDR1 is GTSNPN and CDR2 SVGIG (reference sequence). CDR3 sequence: CAWNLGRTGWSDTQYF. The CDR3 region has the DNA TGTGCCTGGAACCTCGGCCGGACAGGGTGGTCAGATACGCAGTATTTT.

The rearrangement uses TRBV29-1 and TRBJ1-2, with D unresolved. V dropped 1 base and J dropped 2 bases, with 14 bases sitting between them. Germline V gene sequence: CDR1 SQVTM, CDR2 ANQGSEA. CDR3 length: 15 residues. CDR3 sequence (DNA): TGCAGCGTTGAAGCGGACGGATTCCTCAACTATGGCTACACCTTC. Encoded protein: CSVEADGFLNYGYTF.

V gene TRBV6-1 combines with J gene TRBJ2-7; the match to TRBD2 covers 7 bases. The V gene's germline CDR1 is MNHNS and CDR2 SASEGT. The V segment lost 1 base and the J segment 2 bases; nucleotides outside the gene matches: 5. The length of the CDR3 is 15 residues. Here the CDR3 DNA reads TGTGCCAGCAGTGAAGATCTAGCGGCGGCCTACGAGCAGTACTTC. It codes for CASSEDLAAAYEQYF.

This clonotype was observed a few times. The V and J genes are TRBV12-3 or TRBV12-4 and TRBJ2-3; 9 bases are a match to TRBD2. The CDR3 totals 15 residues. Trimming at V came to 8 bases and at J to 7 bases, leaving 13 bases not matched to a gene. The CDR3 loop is CASRSTGRGGNTQYF. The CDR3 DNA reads TGTGCCAGCCGATCGACTGGGCGGGGGGGCAATACGCAGTATTTT.

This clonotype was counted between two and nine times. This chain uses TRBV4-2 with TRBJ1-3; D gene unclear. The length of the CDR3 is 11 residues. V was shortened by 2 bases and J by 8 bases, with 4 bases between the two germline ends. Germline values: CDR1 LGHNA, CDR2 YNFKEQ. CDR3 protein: CASSQLDTIYF. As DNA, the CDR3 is TGTGCCAGCAGCCAACTGGACACCATATATTTT.

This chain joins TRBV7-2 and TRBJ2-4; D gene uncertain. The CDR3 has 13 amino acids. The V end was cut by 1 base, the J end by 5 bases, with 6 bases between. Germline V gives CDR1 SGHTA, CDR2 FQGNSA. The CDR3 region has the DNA TGTGCCAGCAGCTTAGGGGTGGAAAACATTCAGTACTTC. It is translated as CASSLGVENIQYF.

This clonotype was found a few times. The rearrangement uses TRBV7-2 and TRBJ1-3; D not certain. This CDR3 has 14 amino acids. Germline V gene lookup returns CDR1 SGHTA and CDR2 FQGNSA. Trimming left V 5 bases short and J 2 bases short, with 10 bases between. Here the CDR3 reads CASSPRIAGNTIYF. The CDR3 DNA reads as TGTGCCAGCAGCCCCCGGATAGCTGGAAACACCATATATTTT.

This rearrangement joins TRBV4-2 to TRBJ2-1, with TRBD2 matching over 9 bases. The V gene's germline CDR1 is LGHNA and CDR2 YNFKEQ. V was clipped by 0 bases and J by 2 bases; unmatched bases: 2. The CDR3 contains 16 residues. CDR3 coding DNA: TGTGCCAGCAGCCAAGAGACTAGCGGTGCCTACAATGAGCAGTTCTTC. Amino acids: CASSQETSGAYNEQFF.

The CDR3 nucleotides read TGCAGTGCTTTTACCAGGGGACGGGGTAATGAAAAACTGTTTTTT. Amino acids: CSAFTRGRGNEKLFF. V and J are TRBV20-1 and TRBJ1-4; D may be TRBD1 (6 bases). This CDR3 is 15 amino acids long. Per the germline V gene, CDR1 is DFQATT and CDR2 is SNEGSKA (reference sequence). Between the trimmed V and J ends, which lost 5 bases and 4 bases, there was a span of 17 bases.

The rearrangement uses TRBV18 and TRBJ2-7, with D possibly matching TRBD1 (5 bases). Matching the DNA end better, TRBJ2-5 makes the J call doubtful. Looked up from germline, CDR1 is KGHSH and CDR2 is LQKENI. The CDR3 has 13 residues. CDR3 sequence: CASSPIRGETQYF. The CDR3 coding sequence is TGTGCCAGCTCACCAATAAGGGGCGAGACCCAGTACTTC.

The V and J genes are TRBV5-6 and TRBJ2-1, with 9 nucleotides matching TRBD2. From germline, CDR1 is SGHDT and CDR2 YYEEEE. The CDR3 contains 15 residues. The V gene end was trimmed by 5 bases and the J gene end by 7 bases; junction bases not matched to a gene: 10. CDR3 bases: TGTGCCAGCAGTCCGGTAACTAGCGGGCGAAATGAGCAGTTCTTC. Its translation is CASSPVTSGRNEQFF.

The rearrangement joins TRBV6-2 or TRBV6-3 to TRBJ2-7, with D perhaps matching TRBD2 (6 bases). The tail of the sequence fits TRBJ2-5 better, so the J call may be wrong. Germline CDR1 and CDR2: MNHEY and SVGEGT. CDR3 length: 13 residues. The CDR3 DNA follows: TGTGCCAGCAGCGATCCGGGGGTAGAGACCCAGTACTTC. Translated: CASSDPGVETQYF.

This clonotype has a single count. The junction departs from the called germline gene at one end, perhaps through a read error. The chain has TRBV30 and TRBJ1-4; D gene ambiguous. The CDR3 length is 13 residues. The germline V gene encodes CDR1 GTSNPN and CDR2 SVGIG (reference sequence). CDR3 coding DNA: TGTGCCCGGAGCCGGACAACTAATGAAAAACTGTTTTTT. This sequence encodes CARSRTTNEKLFF.

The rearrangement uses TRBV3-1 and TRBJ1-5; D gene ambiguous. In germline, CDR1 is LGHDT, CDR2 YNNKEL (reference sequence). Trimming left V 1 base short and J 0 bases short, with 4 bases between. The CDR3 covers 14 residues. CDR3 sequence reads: CASSQAASNQPQHF. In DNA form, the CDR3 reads TGTGCCAGCAGCCAAGCAGCTAGCAATCAGCCCCAGCATTTT.

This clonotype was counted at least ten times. CDR3 in amino acids: CASRPGTGPYNEQFF. CDR3 nucleotides: TGCGCCAGCAGACCCGGGACGGGACCTTACAATGAGCAGTTCTTC. The J gene is TRBJ2-1, the V gene TRBV4-1; either TRBD1 or TRBD2 may fit D (5 bases each). Deletions cut 6 bases from V and 4 bases from J, with 16 bases between. The germline V gene has CDR1 MGHRA and CDR2 YSYEKL. The CDR3 spans 15 residues.

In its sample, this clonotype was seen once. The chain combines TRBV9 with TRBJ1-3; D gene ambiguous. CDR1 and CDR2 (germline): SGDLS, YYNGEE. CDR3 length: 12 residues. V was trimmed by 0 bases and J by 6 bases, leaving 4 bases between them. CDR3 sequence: CASSVEANTIYF. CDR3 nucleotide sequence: TGTGCCAGCAGCGTAGAAGCAAACACCATATATTTT. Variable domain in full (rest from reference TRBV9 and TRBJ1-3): DSGVTQTPKHLITATGQRVTLRCSPRSGDLSVYWYQQSLDQGLQFLIQYYNGEERAKGNILERFSAQQFPDLHSELNLSSLELGDSALYFCASSVEANTIYFGEGSWLTVV.